The T cell receptor beta chain described here comes from a study of blood T cell repertoires in COVID-19. Study-level information: Samples came from the United States, Italy and Spain, spanning acute and convalescent COVID-19.

Under the authors' procedure: Cell counts per sample came from amplifying reference gene primers. The table came from immunoSEQ multiplex PCR; TCRdb's copy has only in-frame clones and leaves some out. That table furnishes V, J and clone size, whereas the DNA furnished D and trimming. The sample lists about 40,000 clones, about 80% occurring once. This receptor was identified in a woman aged 60-75 years with acute or convalescent COVID-19. The sample comprised peripheral blood.

Here the CDR3 DNA reads TGTGCCAGCAGCACTACGGGGGGGCCCCCTCCTGGGGCCAACGTCCTGACTTTC. It codes for CASSTTGGPPPGANVLTF. J is TRBJ2-6 and V is TRBV3-1 (or the pseudogene TRBV3-2); 8 bases fit TRBD2. CDR1 LGHDT and CDR2 YNNKEL come from the germline V gene (reference sequence). With V trimmed by 5 bases and J by 2 bases, 11 bases remained unmatched. CDR3 length equals 18 residues.